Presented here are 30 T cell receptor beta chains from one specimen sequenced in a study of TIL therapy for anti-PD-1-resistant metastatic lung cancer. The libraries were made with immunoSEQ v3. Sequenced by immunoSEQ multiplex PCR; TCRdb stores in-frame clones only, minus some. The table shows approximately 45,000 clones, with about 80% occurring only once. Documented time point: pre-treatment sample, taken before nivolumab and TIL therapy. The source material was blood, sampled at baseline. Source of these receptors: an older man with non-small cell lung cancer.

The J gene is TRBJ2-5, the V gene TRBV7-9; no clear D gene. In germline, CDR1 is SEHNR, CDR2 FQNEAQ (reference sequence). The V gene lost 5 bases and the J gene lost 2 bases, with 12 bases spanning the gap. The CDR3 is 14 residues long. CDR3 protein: CASSPAQKQETQYF. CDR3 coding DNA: TGTGCCAGCAGCCCGGCGCAAAAACAAGAGACCCAGTACTTC.

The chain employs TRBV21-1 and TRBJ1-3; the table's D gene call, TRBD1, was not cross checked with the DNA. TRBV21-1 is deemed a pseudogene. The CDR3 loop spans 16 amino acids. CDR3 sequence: CASSRGQGALGNTIYF. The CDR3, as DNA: TGTGCCAGCAGCAGGGGACAGGGGGCGCTGGGAAACACCATATATTTT.

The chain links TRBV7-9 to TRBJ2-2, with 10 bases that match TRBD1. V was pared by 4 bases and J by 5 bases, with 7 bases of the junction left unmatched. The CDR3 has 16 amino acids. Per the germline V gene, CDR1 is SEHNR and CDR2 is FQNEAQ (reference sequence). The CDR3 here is CASSSSGTGATGELFF. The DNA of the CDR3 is TGTGCCAGCAGCTCTTCCGGGACAGGGGCAACCGGGGAGCTGTTTTTT.

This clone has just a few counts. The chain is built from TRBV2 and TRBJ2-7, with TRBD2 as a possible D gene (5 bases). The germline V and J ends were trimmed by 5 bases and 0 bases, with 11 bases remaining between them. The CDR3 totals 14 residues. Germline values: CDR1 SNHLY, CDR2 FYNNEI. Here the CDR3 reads CASSTTGSSYEQYF. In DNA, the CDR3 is TGTGCCAGCAGTACTACGGGGAGCTCCTACGAGCAGTACTTC. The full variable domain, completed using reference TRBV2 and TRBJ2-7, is EPEVTQTPSHQVTQMGQEVILRCVPISNHLYFYWYRQILGQKVEFLVSFYNNEISEKSEIFDDQFSVERPDGSNFTLKIRSTKLEDSAMYFCASSTTGSSYEQYFGPGTRLTVT.

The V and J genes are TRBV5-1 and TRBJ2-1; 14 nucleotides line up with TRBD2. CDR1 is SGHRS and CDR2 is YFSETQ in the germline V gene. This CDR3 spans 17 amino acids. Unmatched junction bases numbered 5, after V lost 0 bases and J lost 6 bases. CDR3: CASSLGTSGRSGNEQFF. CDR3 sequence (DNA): TGCGCCAGCAGCTTGGGGACTAGCGGGAGGTCGGGCAATGAGCAGTTCTTC.

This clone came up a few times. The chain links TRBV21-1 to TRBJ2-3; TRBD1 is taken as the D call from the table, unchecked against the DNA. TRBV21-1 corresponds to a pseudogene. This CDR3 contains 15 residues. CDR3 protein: CASSKEGALPDTQYF. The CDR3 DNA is TGTGCCAGCAGCAAAGAGGGGGCCCTTCCCGATACGCAGTATTTT.

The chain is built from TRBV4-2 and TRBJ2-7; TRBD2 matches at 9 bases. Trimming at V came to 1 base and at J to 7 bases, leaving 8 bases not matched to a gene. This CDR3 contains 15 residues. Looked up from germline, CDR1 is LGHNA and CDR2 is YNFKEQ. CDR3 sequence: CASSQVAGALREQYF. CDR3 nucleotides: TGTGCCAGCAGCCAAGTAGCGGGAGCCCTACGGGAGCAGTACTTC.

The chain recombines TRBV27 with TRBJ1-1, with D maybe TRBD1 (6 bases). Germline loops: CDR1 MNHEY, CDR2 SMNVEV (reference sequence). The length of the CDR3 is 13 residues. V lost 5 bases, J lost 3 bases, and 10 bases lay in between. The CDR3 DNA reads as TGTGCCAGCAGTCTTGACAGGTACACTGAAGCTTTCTTT. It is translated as CASSLDRYTEAFF.

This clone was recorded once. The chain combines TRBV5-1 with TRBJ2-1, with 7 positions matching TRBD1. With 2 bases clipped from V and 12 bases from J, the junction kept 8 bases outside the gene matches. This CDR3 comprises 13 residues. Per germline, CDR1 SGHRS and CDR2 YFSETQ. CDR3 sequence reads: CASSLTTGAWQFF. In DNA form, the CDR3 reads TGCGCCAGCAGCTTAACCACAGGGGCATGGCAGTTCTTC.

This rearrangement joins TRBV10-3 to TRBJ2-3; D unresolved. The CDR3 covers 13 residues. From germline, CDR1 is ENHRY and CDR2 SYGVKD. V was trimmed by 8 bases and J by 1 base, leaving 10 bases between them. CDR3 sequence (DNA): TGTGCCATCTCTCTACTGGGCACAGATACGCAGTATTTT. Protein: CAISLLGTDTQYF.

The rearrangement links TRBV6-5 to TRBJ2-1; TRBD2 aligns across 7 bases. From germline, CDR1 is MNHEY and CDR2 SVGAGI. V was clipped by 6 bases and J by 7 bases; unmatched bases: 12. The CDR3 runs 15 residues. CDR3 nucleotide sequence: TGTGCCAGCAGCTCTACTAGCGTAAAGGGGAATGAGCAGTTCTTC. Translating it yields CASSSTSVKGNEQFF.

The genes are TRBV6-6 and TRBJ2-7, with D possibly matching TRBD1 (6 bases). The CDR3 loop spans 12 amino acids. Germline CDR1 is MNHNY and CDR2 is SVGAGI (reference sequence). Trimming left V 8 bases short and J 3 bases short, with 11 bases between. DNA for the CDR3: TGTGCCAGCTCGGACAGCAACTACGAGCAGTACTTC. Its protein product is CASSDSNYEQYF.

The CDR3, as DNA: TGTGCCAGCAGTTTAAGGGGGGGACAGGGTGAAAAACTGTTTTTT. Translating it yields CASSLRGGQGEKLFF. This sequence joins TRBV6-5 and TRBJ1-4; 9 nucleotides align to TRBD1. CDR1 and CDR2 from the germline V gene are MNHEY and SVGAGI. The CDR3 loop spans 15 amino acids. Trimming took 4 bases from V and 7 from J; bases not matched to a gene: 7.

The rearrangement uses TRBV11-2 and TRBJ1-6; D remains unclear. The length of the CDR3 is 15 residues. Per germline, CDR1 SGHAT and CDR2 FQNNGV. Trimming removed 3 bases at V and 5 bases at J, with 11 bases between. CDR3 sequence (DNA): TGTGCCAGCAGCTTTACCCAGACAAATAATTCACCCCTCCACTTT. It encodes CASSFTQTNNSPLHF.

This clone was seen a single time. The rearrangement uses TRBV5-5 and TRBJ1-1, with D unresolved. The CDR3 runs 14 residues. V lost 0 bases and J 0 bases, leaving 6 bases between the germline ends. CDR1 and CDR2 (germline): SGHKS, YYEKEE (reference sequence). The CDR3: CASSLAFLNTEAFF. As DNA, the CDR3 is TGTGCCAGCAGCTTGGCCTTTCTGAACACTGAAGCTTTCTTT.

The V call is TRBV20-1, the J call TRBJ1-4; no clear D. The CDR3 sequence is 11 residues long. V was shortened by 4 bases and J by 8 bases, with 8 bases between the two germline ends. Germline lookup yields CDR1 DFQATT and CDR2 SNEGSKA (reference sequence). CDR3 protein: CSAKSYEKLFF. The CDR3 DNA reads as TGCAGTGCTAAATCCTACGAAAAACTGTTTTTT.

This chain's CDR3 is CASSLAGQGPTDTQYF. Here the CDR3 DNA reads TGCGCCAGCAGCTTGGCCGGGCAGGGCCCCACAGATACGCAGTATTTT. The chain uses TRBV5-1 and TRBJ2-3, with D tentatively TRBD1 (5 bases). CDR3 length equals 16 residues. Germline V gene data show CDR1 as SGHRS and CDR2 as YFSETQ. Trimming shortened V by 0 bases and J by 2 bases, and 13 bases separated the two germline ends. The full variable domain, completed using reference TRBV5-1 and TRBJ2-3, is KAGVTQTPRYLIKTRGQQVTLSCSPISGHRSVSWYQQTPGQGLQFLFEYFSETQRNKGNFPGRFSGRQFSNSRSEMNVSTLELGDSALYLCASSLAGQGPTDTQYFGPGTRLTVL.

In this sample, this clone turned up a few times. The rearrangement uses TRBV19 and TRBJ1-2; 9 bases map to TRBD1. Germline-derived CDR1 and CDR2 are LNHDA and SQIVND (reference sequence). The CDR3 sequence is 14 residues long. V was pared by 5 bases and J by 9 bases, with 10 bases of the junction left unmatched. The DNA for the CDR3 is TGTGCCAGTAGTGTCCCCGGGACAGGGTACAGCTACACCTTC. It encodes CASSVPGTGYSYTF.

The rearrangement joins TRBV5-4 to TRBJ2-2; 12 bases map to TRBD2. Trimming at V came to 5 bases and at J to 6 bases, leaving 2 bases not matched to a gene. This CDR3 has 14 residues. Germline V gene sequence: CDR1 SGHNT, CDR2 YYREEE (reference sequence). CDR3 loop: CASRTSGSAGELFF. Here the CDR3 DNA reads TGTGCCAGCAGGACTAGCGGGAGCGCCGGGGAGCTGTTTTTT.

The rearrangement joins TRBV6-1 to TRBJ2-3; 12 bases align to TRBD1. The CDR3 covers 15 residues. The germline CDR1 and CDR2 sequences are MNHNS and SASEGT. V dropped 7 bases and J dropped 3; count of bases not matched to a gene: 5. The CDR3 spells CASNPGQGATDTQYF. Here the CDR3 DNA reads TGTGCCAGCAACCCGGGACAGGGGGCTACAGATACGCAGTATTTT.

CDR3: CASSSTTNEKLFF. In DNA, the CDR3 is TGTGCCAGCAGCTCCACAACTAATGAAAAACTGTTTTTT. The genes are TRBV9 and TRBJ1-4; D not certain. The CDR3 extends over 13 amino acids. V lost 4 bases and J lost 0, with 4 bases in between. Germline V lookup: CDR1 SGDLS, CDR2 YYNGEE.

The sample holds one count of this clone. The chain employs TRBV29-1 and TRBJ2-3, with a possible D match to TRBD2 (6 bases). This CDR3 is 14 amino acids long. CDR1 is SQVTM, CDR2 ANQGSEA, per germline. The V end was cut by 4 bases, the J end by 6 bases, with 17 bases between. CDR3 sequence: CSVGPYGSGDTQYF. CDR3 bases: TGCAGCGTTGGTCCATATGGGAGCGGGGATACGCAGTATTTT.

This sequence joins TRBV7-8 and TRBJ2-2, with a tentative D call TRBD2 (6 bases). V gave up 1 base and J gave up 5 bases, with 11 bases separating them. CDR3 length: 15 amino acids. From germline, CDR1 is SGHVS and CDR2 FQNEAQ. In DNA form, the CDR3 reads TGTGCCAGCAGCTTAGTGGGGGGTAAAACCGGGGAGCTGTTTTTT. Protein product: CASSLVGGKTGELFF.

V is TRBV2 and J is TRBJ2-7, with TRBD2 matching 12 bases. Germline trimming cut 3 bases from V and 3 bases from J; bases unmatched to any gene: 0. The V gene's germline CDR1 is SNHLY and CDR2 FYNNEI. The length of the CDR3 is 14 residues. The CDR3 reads CASSETSGSYEQYF. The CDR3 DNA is TGTGCCAGCAGTGAGACTAGCGGGAGCTACGAGCAGTACTTC.

The CDR3: CASSLMLAIDTGELFF. The CDR3 nucleotides are TGTGCCAGCAGCTTAATGCTTGCTATTGACACCGGGGAGCTGTTTTTT. The V call is TRBV7-2, the J call TRBJ2-2; D is unclear. Per the germline V gene, CDR1 is SGHTA and CDR2 is FQGNSA. The CDR3 length is 16 residues. The V end was cut by 2 bases, the J end by 3 bases, with 13 bases between. The complete variable domain, with remaining parts taken from reference TRBV7-2 and TRBJ2-2, reads GAGVSQSPSNKVTEKGKDVELRCDPISGHTALYWYRQSLGQGLEFLIYFQGNSAPDKSGLPSDRFSAERTGGSVSTLTIQRTQQEDSAVYLCASSLMLAIDTGELFFGEGSRLTVL.

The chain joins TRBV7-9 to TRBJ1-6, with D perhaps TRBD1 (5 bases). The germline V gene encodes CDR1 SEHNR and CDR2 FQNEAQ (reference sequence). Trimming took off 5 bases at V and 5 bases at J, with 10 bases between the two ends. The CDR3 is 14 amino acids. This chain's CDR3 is CASSRIQDNSPLHF. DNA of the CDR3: TGTGCCAGCAGCCGCATACAGGATAATTCACCCCTCCACTTT.

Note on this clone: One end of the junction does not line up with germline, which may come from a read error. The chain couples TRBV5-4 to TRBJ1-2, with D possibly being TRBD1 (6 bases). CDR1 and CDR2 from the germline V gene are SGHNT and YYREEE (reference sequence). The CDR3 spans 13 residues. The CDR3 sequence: CASSIDRTYGHTF. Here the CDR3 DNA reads TGTGCCAGCAGCATAGACAGGACCTATGGCCACACCTTC.

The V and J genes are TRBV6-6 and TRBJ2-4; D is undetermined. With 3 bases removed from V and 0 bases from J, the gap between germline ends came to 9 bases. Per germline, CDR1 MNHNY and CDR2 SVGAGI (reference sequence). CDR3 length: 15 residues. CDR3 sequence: CASSYGGLAKNIQYF. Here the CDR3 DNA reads TGTGCCAGCAGTTATGGTGGGCTAGCCAAAAACATTCAGTACTTC.

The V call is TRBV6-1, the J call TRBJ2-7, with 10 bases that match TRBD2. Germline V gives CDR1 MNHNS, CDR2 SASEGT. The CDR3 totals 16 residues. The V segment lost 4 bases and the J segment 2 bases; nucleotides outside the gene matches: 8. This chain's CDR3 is CASSAKLAGVTYEQYF. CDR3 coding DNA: TGTGCCAGCAGTGCCAAGCTAGCGGGAGTTACCTACGAGCAGTACTTC.

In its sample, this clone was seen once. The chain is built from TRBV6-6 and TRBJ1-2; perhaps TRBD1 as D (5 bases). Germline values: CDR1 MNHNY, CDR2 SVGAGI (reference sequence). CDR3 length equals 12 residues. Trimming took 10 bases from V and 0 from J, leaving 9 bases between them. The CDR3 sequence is CAIMTANYGYTF. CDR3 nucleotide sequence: TGTGCCATTATGACAGCTAACTATGGCTACACCTTC.